This T cell receptor (beta chain) comes out of a study of T cell clones after liver transplantation. Remarks on this clone: The antigen remains undetermined.

The CDR3 runs to 14 residues. Germline V gene lookup returns CDR1 SGHVS and CDR2 FNYEAQ. The trim removed 3 bases at V and 5 bases at J, leaving 6 bases unmatched. Study results and caveats: A significant post-transplant drop in circulating graft-donor-reactive CD4 TCRbeta sequences occurred in most of the 8 subjects. Small, mixed patient groups and varying post-transplant times limit these conclusions.

The protocol was immunoSEQ multiplex PCR, while the TCRdb copy is restricted to in-frame clones and leaves out a portion. The repertoire consists of about 6,100 clones, with more than 65% occurring once and the leading ten covering around 33%. The chain links TRBV7-6 to TRBJ2-5; 7 nucleotides align to TRBD2. This receptor was obtained from a human donor who received a liver transplant. Sequenced material: CD8+ T cells from blood, taken before liver transplant. CDR3 in amino acids: CASSLGGELETQYF. In DNA form, the CDR3 reads TGTGCCAGCAGCTTGGGGGGGGAGTTGGAGACCCAGTACTTC.